This record looks at one T cell receptor beta chain sequence and its context. Other DNA sequences in the sample encode the same CDR3. As handled by the study authors: For nucleated cells, counts were estimated from reference gene primer amplification. Libraries were prepared by immunoSEQ multiplex PCR; TCRdb keeps only in-frame clonotypes and omits some of them. V and J calls and clone size are copied from that table; D and trimming were computed from the DNA. The sample includes some 170,000 clones, about 91% seen only once; the top ten take 3% to 4.5%. The data originate from a study of blood T cell repertoires in COVID-19. Overall study context: Some COVID-19 samples were acute and others convalescent; all came from the United States, Italy and Spain. T cells, B-cell-depleted T cells, or PBMCs provided the cDNA or gDNA that served as material.

Germline V CDR1 and CDR2: SGHRS, YFSETQ. The germline V and J ends were trimmed by 1 base and 2 bases, with 6 bases remaining between them. This CDR3 is built from 13 residues. Sequenced input: peripheral blood. The chain is built from TRBV5-1 and TRBJ1-1; a weak D match, TRBD1 (5 bases). The receptor comes from a woman aged 55-69 years who had recovered from COVID-19. DNA of the CDR3: TGCGCCAGCAGCTTGCAGGGTAACACTGAAGCTTTCTTT. Its translation: CASSLQGNTEAFF.